This is a list of T cell receptor beta chains from one sample in a study of T-cell memory formation after mild COVID-19. MiXCR, applied by TCRdb to the 5' RACE reads, yields one record per CDR3 protein. The data hold approximately 350,000 distinct CDR3 sequences, with 10% to 15% observed a single time. Input material: PBMCs or a T cell subset sorted from them (not recorded which). Receptor source: a man aged 18-30 years who had mild COVID-19 (a few samples of this study predate the infection). Cell type and time point are not known. The CDR3 runs from the conserved cysteine through the conserved F or W. The D gene is left open where the match is weak. Clone size is stated in some rows and not others, as once, few, many or a class when expanded.

j_gene,abundance,d_gene,v_gene,CDR3nt,CDR3aa
TRBJ1-5,.,TRBD1,TRBV6-2/TRBV6-3,TGTGCCAGCAGTTGGGGACAGGGGAATCAGCCCCAGCATTTT,CASSWGQGNQPQHF
TRBJ2-1,.,.,TRBV6-2/TRBV6-3,TGTGCCAGCAGGAAACTAGGGCATGAGCAGTTCTTC,CASRKLGHEQFF
TRBJ2-5,.,TRBD2,TRBV27,TGTGCCAGCAGTTTTCTGAGCGGGGTGGAGACCCAGTACTTC,CASSFLSGVETQYF
TRBJ1-1,.,.,TRBV6-5,TGTGCCAGCAGTTACTCGGGACTGATGAACACTGAAGCTTTCTTT,CASSYSGLMNTEAFF
TRBJ2-1,.,TRBD2,TRBV7-3,TGTGCCAGCAGCTTAAGTGGGACTAGCGGTTACAATGAGCAGTTCTTC,CASSLSGTSGYNEQFF
TRBJ2-7,few,.,TRBV4-1,TGCGCCAGCAGCCCACTGACGGGGGACTACGAGCAGTACTTC,CASSPLTGDYEQYF
TRBJ2-5,few,TRBD1,TRBV10-3,TGTGCCATCAGTGGGGGGACAGGGGGCCCTGGCCCAGTTGTGACCCAGTACTTC,CAISGGTGGPGPVVTQYF
TRBJ2-7,.,.,TRBV5-1,TGCGCCAGCAGGAGAGAAGATCAGGGGGGCTTCTACGAGCAGTACTTC,CASRREDQGGFYEQYF
TRBJ1-1,.,.,TRBV5-6,TGTGCCAGCAGCTACGGTGATGGACAGCTGAACACTGAAGCTTTCTTT,CASSYGDGQLNTEAFF
TRBJ2-3,few,TRBD2,TRBV4-3,TGCGCCAGCAGCCAAGTAGCGGGGGGGATCACAGATACGCAGTATTTT,CASSQVAGGITDTQYF
TRBJ2-1,.,TRBD2,TRBV7-3,TGTGCCAGCAGCTTAAGGTCGGCTAGCGGGGGGTCCCCCCTCTCCTACAATGAGCAGTTCTTC,CASSLRSASGGSPLSYNEQFF
TRBJ1-4,few,.,TRBV4-1,TGCGCCAGCAGCCATCGCTTAGACATGGCGAATGAAAAACTGTTTTTT,CASSHRLDMANEKLFF
TRBJ2-7,few,.,TRBV7-2,TGTGCCAGCAGCTTCTGGGGGCTGGGTTACGAGCAGTACTTC,CASSFWGLGYEQYF
TRBJ1-6,few,.,TRBV7-2,TGTGCCAGCAGAGTAACAGGGAGAAGGGGCTCACCCCTCCACTTT,CASRVTGRRGSPLHF
TRBJ2-5,once,TRBD1,TRBV5-1,TGCGCCAGCAGCTTCATGGACAGGAAAGAGACCCAGTACTTC,CASSFMDRKETQYF
TRBJ1-4,many,TRBD1,TRBV12-3/TRBV12-4,TGTGCCAGCAGGGCGACAGGGAGAGTCGGAAAACTGTTTTTT,CASRATGRVGKLFF
TRBJ2-7,.,.,TRBV7-6,TGTGCCAGCAGCTTAGACCGCGGGGACTTATTACGCGAGCAGTACTTC,CASSLDRGDLLREQYF
TRBJ2-5,.,.,TRBV20-1,TGCAGTTCTACCCGAGGGGACTCCCAAGGGGAGACCCAGTACTTC,CSSTRGDSQGETQYF
TRBJ2-5,.,.,TRBV14,TGTGCCAGCAGCCAAGAAAGGGGACCGGCAGAGACCCAGTACTTC,CASSQERGPAETQYF
TRBJ1-2,once,.,TRBV10-3,TGTGCCATCGAGTGGCGGCATTATGGCTACACCTTC,CAIEWRHYGYTF
TRBJ2-3,.,.,TRBV18,TGTGCCAGCTCGAGGGCTGCAGATACGCAGTATTTT,CASSRAADTQYF
TRBJ2-7,few,TRBD1,TRBV11-1,TGTGCCAGCAGCTCGACCAACAATCGTAGGGGGCGCGAGCAGTACTTC,CASSSTNNRRGREQYF
TRBJ2-1,few,.,TRBV7-3,TGTGCCAGCAGTGCTGAGGGTTCAAAGAGAGGTGAGCAGTTCTTC,CASSAEGSKRGEQFF
TRBJ2-1,many,TRBD2,TRBV7-2,TGTGCCAGCAGCCACCCCCGGACCGAACTAGCGGGGGCAAGCGGTGAGCAGTTCTTC,CASSHPRTELAGASGEQFF
TRBJ2-1,.,TRBD2,TRBV12-3/TRBV12-4,TGTGCCAGCAGTTTGTCTAGCGGGGGGCCCAATGAGCAGTTCTTC,CASSLSSGGPNEQFF
TRBJ2-3,.,TRBD2,TRBV7-6,TGTGCCAGCAGCTCCCTAGCGGGGAACACAGATACGCAGTATTTT,CASSSLAGNTDTQYF
TRBJ2-7,few,TRBD1,TRBV20-1,TGCAGTGCTAATGACAGGGGGGCTCCCGAGCAGTACTTC,CSANDRGAPEQYF
TRBJ1-5,few,.,TRBV24-1,TGTGCCACCAGTGACTGGAGGGCCCAGCCCCAGCATTTT,CATSDWRAQPQHF
TRBJ2-3,many,TRBD2,TRBV7-2,TGTGCCAGCAGCTTCGGACTAGCCCAGGGGGATACGCAGTATTTT,CASSFGLAQGDTQYF
TRBJ2-7,many,.,TRBV7-2,TGTGCCACCCAAGCTCGGGGGAGCTCCTACGAGCAGTACTTC,CATQARGSSYEQYF
TRBJ2-7,few,TRBD2,TRBV5-1,TGCGCCAGCAGCTTTACTCGCGGGGGAGGAGAGCAGTACTTC,CASSFTRGGGEQYF
TRBJ1-2,few,.,TRBV6-5,TGTGCCAGCAGTTACTTGGGGACCTATGGCTACACCTTC,CASSYLGTYGYTF
TRBJ2-7,.,.,TRBV11-2,TGTGCCAGCAGTCTCACGCTACACGAGCAGTACTTC,CASSLTLHEQYF
TRBJ1-3,once,.,TRBV6-6,TGTGCCAGCTGGATGGCAGCCTTATCCTCTGGAAACACCATATATTTT,CASWMAALSSGNTIYF
TRBJ2-3,many,.,TRBV5-1,TGCGCCAGCAGCTTCGGTAGCCCCACAGATACGCAGTATTTT,CASSFGSPTDTQYF
TRBJ2-2,few,TRBD2,TRBV7-6,TGTGCCAGCAGCTGGAGTGCGGGGGATACGAACACCGGGGAGCTGTTTTTT,CASSWSAGDTNTGELFF
TRBJ2-3,many,TRBD1,TRBV7-2,TGTGCCAGCAGCCGATCGGGACAGGGCACAGATACGCAGTATTTT,CASSRSGQGTDTQYF
TRBJ2-2,.,.,TRBV28,TGTGCCAGCAGTCCGCCGGGGGGCGTGGCCACCGGGGAGCTGATTTTT,CASSPPGGVATGELIF
TRBJ1-1,few,.,TRBV6-6,TGTGCCAGCAGAAAGGGAACTGAAGCTTTCTTT,CASRKGTEAFF
TRBJ1-2,.,.,TRBV5-4,TGTGCCAGCAGCCCCTTGGCGGCGGACGATAACTATGGCTACACCTTC,CASSPLAADDNYGYTF
TRBJ2-3,.,TRBD1,TRBV5-1,TGCGCCAGCAGCTTAGTCGGCTTAGGACAGGCCTTCGCGCAGTATTTT,CASSLVGLGQAFAQYF
TRBJ2-2,many,.,TRBV5-1,TGCGCCAGCAGCTTGCGGGCCGGAGCAATCGGGGAGCTGTTTTTT,CASSLRAGAIGELFF
TRBJ1-5,.,.,TRBV20-1,TGCAGTGTCCCAGGCCGCAATCAGCCCCAGCATTTT,CSVPGRNQPQHF
TRBJ2-7,few,TRBD1,TRBV20-1,TGCAGTGCTAGATTGCAGGGGGCTGACGAGCAGTACTTC,CSARLQGADEQYF
TRBJ1-5,.,.,TRBV4-1,TGCGCCAGCAGCCAGATCAGGGGTCAAATCAATCAGCCCCAGCATTTT,CASSQIRGQINQPQHF
TRBJ2-2,few,.,TRBV7-9,TGTGCCAGCGCAGGCCTAGCGAACACCGGGGAGCTGTTTTTT,CASAGLANTGELFF
TRBJ2-4,.,.,TRBV2,TGTGCCAGCACCGAAGGGGACTCCTTTCGGTACTTC,CASTEGDSFRYF
TRBJ1-2,.,.,TRBV7-2,TGTGCCAGCAGCTTCGACCGGACTAACTATGGCTACACCTTC,CASSFDRTNYGYTF
TRBJ1-6,.,.,TRBV20-1,TGCAGTGCCCGGGAGGGGGGGGTTAAAGATTCACCCCTCCACTTT,CSAREGGVKDSPLHF
TRBJ2-7,.,.,TRBV30,TGTGCCTGGAGTGTATGGGGGGCCTACGAGCAGTACTTC,CAWSVWGAYEQYF
TRBJ2-3,.,.,TRBV4-3,TGCGCCAGCAGCCAAGAGGACGGGGTAGATACGCAGTATTTT,CASSQEDGVDTQYF
TRBJ2-3,few,TRBD2,TRBV5-1,TGCGCCAGCGGGGCGGGGGGGCCCACAGATACGCAGTATTTT,CASGAGGPTDTQYF
TRBJ2-2,.,TRBD1,TRBV29-1,TGCAGCGTTGAACGACAGGGGAACACCGGGGAGCTGTTTTTT,CSVERQGNTGELFF
TRBJ1-6,.,TRBD1,TRBV7-8,TGTGCCAGCAGCTTGGGGGGACAGGGGTATAATTCACCCCTCCACTTT,CASSLGGQGYNSPLHF
TRBJ1-2,few,TRBD1,TRBV2,TGTGCCATCTCCGGGACAGGTTATGGCTACACCTTC,CAISGTGYGYTF
TRBJ1-6,.,.,TRBV6-5,TGTGCCAGCAGTTACTCTTGGCTCTCCTATAATTCACCCCTCCACTTT,CASSYSWLSYNSPLHF
TRBJ2-3,.,.,TRBV7-9,TGTGCCAGCAGCTTAGACGGGTCGCTGGCAGATACGCAGTATTTT,CASSLDGSLADTQYF
TRBJ2-7,.,.,TRBV6-5,TGTGCCAGCAGTTACTCGACTGGGGGGGCAGGGGCCTACGAGCAGTACTTC,CASSYSTGGAGAYEQYF